A selection of T cell receptor beta chains follows, all from one sample in a study of STAT5B mutations in CD4+ large granular lymphocyte leukemia. Assay: immunoSEQ multiplex PCR; the TCRdb copy retains only in-frame clones and omits some. The sample contains 34,000 or so clones, roughly 80% of which appear only once. The sequenced material came from CD4+ T cells from blood buffy coats. Every receptor here comes from a human donor in good health. Each CDR3 is given with its conserved first and last residue. The order of the fields is CDR3 protein, CDR3 DNA, J gene, clone size, V gene, D gene. D genes are given only for firm matches. Size is omitted from some rows. Given values are once, few, many or a class for expanded clones.

CDR3 protein: CASRWDRLEAFF; CDR3 DNA: TGTGCCAGCAGGTGGGACAGGCTTGAAGCTTTCTTT; J gene: TRBJ1-1; clone size: few; V gene: TRBV6-1; D gene: TRBD1
CDR3 protein: CASSGGQRVANEKLFF; CDR3 DNA: TGTGCCAGCAGCGGAGGTCAAAGGGTGGCTAATGAAAAACTGTTTTTT; J gene: TRBJ1-4; clone size: -; V gene: TRBV9; D gene: -
CDR3 protein: CASSQTGTGNTIYF; CDR3 DNA: TGCGCCAGCAGCCAAACAGGGACTGGAAACACCATATATTTT; J gene: TRBJ1-3; clone size: -; V gene: TRBV5-1; D gene: -
CDR3 protein: CASSSHGTIFSGNTIYF; CDR3 DNA: TGTGCCAGCAGCTCCCACGGGACCATCTTCTCTGGAAACACCATATATTTT; J gene: TRBJ1-3; clone size: -; V gene: TRBV9; D gene: -
CDR3 protein: CASTNNQPQHF; CDR3 DNA: TGCGCCAGCACAAACAATCAGCCCCAGCATTTT; J gene: TRBJ1-5; clone size: -; V gene: TRBV23-1; D gene: -
CDR3 protein: CASSFGLNYGYTF; CDR3 DNA: TGTGCCAGCAGTTTCGGGTTGAACTATGGCTACACCTTC; J gene: TRBJ1-2; clone size: few; V gene: TRBV28; D gene: -
CDR3 protein: CASSHDSPGETQYF; CDR3 DNA: TGCGCCAGCAGCCATGACAGCCCTGGGGAGACCCAGTACTTC; J gene: TRBJ2-5; clone size: -; V gene: TRBV5-1; D gene: -
CDR3 protein: CASSATGSADTQYF; CDR3 DNA: TGTGCCAGCAGTGCGACAGGGTCCGCAGATACGCAGTATTTT; J gene: TRBJ2-3; clone size: -; V gene: TRBV6-5; D gene: TRBD1
CDR3 protein: CASSPDRVDLYGYTF; CDR3 DNA: TGTGCCAGCAGTCCGGACAGGGTCGATTTATATGGCTACACCTTC; J gene: TRBJ1-2; clone size: -; V gene: TRBV4-2; D gene: TRBD1
CDR3 protein: CASIRGTTYNEQFF; CDR3 DNA: TGTGCCAGCATACGTGGGACTACCTACAATGAGCAGTTCTTC; J gene: TRBJ2-1; clone size: once; V gene: TRBV7-9; D gene: TRBD2
CDR3 protein: CASSTGTSGSKDTQYF; CDR3 DNA: TGCGCCAGCAGTACCGGGACTAGCGGGAGCAAAGATACGCAGTATTTT; J gene: TRBJ2-3; clone size: -; V gene: TRBV10-1; D gene: TRBD2
CDR3 protein: CASSQDLGVGETQYF; CDR3 DNA: TGTGCCAGCAGCCAAGATTTAGGGGTGGGAGAGACCCAGTACTTC; J gene: TRBJ2-5; clone size: -; V gene: TRBV4-2; D gene: -
CDR3 protein: CASSWIAPGTDTQYF; CDR3 DNA: TGTGCCAGCAGCTGGATCGCGCCCGGCACAGATACGCAGTATTTT; J gene: TRBJ2-3; clone size: -; V gene: TRBV5-5; D gene: -
CDR3 protein: CASSQRTGTSGKRGEQYF; CDR3 DNA: TGTGCCAGCAGTCAACGGACCGGGACTAGCGGGAAAAGGGGCGAGCAGTACTTC; J gene: TRBJ2-7; clone size: -; V gene: TRBV28; D gene: TRBD2
CDR3 protein: CASSSTAIVGYTF; CDR3 DNA: TGTGCCAGCAGTTCAACAGCAATAGTTGGCTACACCTTC; J gene: TRBJ1-2; clone size: -; V gene: TRBV28; D gene: -